The rows below give T cell receptor beta chains drawn from one sample of a study of identical twins. MiXCR, applied by TCRdb to the 5' RACE reads, yields one record per CDR3 protein. The sample shows 350,000 or so distinct CDR3 sequences, 9% to 15% of them seen only once. These data were also filed under a second study, of yellow fever vaccine responses in identical twins.

The sequenced sample was CD8+ T cells sorted from blood. The receptor set was obtained from a woman between 18 and 30 years old in good health. Both conserved end residues are trimmed from each CDR3. Fields, in order: J gene, V gene, CDR3 protein.

>TRBJ2-1|TRBV27
ASSLGSGGAGYEQF
>TRBJ2-1|TRBV20-1
SARDGAGDHELF
>TRBJ1-2|TRBV5-6
ASIARFSDYGYT
>TRBJ1-2|TRBV7-8
ASSLRPLGSGYT
>TRBJ2-3|TRBV7-9
ASSTLDSDTQY
>TRBJ2-7|TRBV20-1
SARDLHGQRAYEQY
>TRBJ2-5|TRBV7-3
ASSLPPGTPGNQETQY
>TRBJ2-7|TRBV27
ASSPGTGGYEQY
>TRBJ2-3|TRBV11-2
ASSLDPLEAGGTTDTQY
>TRBJ2-1|TRBV24-1
AVGGDRDKNEQF
>TRBJ2-7|TRBV6-1
ASSETGIYEQY
>TRBJ2-3|TRBV7-6
ASSRRAADTQY
>TRBJ2-1|TRBV5-4
ASSLREPSSYNEQF
>TRBJ2-7|TRBV2
ASSDQGQGIKPYEQY
>TRBJ2-3|TRBV27
ASRIIAGGRTDTQY
>TRBJ2-1|TRBV13
ASAGQAGEQF
>TRBJ2-7|TRBV6-1
ASRPQGEVYEQY
>TRBJ2-3|TRBV2
ASLEKRGPADTQY
>TRBJ1-2|TRBV9
ASSAREGYT
>TRBJ1-5|TRBV4-2
ASSQERVSNQPQH
>TRBJ2-1|TRBV6-4
ASSDRTILLAGGLVNEQF
>TRBJ2-2|TRBV20-1
SAISGRGTGELF
>TRBJ2-7|TRBV28
ASSFGPSRSSGSYEQY
>TRBJ1-4|TRBV5-1
ASSLGQGYATNEKLF